The 7 T cell receptor beta chains given below trace back to one sample, sequenced in a study of blood T cells in healthy people across ages. A J-beta primer mix and a sample-barcoded 5' primer were used in a second PCR of about 7 to 12 cycles. Each CDR3 protein is one row after TCRdb ran MiXCR on the 5' RACE reads. The sample carries about 760,000 distinct CDR3 sequences, around 25% recorded once. These data were also reused for a study on T cells of mothers and their children.

Input material: blood. These receptors were obtained from a boy aged 10-17 years in good health.

This clonotype was seen just once. The J gene is TRBJ2-7, the V gene TRBV20-1; the D gene could be TRBD1 or TRBD2 (7 bases each). Germline CDR1 is DFQATT and CDR2 is SNEGSKA (reference sequence). Between the trimmed V and J ends, which lost 5 bases and 7 bases, there was a span of 18 bases. The CDR3 spans 13 residues. The CDR3 region has the DNA TGCAGTGCTCCTAGACAGGGAGGGAGTGAGCAGTACTTC. Its translation is CSAPRQGGSEQYF.

The V gene is TRBV10-1, the J gene TRBJ2-3; unclear D gene. Trimming took 4 bases from V and 9 from J, leaving 14 bases between them. The germline V gene has CDR1 WNHNN and CDR2 SYGVQD (reference sequence). The CDR3 totals 13 residues. The CDR3 sequence: CASSATVIDTQYF. The DNA of the CDR3 is TGCGCCAGCAGTGCCACTGTTATCGACACGCAGTATTTT.

The chain has TRBV6-2 or TRBV6-3 and TRBJ2-7; tentative D call: TRBD1 (6 bases). Trimming shortened V by 6 bases and J by 3 bases, and 9 bases separated the two germline ends. Germline assignment: CDR1 MNHEY and CDR2 SVGEGT. CDR3 length equals 12 residues. The CDR3 here is CASRTGFYEQYF. CDR3 DNA: TGTGCCAGCAGAACAGGGTTCTACGAGCAGTACTTC.

This clonotype was seen a single time. The V gene is TRBV29-1, the J gene TRBJ2-7; 13 nucleotides match TRBD2. The germline gives CDR1 SQVTM, CDR2 ANQGSEA. There are 13 residues in the CDR3. J gave up 4 bases and V 7 bases, and 4 bases lay outside the gene matches. CDR3 nucleotides: TGCAGCGCCGGGGGACTAGCGGGGTACGAGCAGTACTTC. This gives the protein CSAGGLAGYEQYF.

This clonotype was observed many times. This chain connects TRBV24-1 to TRBJ2-1; maybe TRBD1 (6 bases). The CDR3 is 15 amino acids. Trimming pared 3 bases from V and 4 bases from J, leaving 12 bases between. Germline V lookup: CDR1 KGHDR, CDR2 SFDVKD. The DNA for the CDR3 is TGTGCCACCAGTGATCCCGGGACAATATACAATGAGCAGTTCTTC. This sequence encodes CATSDPGTIYNEQFF.

This clonotype occurred a few times. CDR3 protein: CSAGGREHLFGYGYTF. CDR3 DNA: TGCAGTGCTGGAGGTCGGGAACACCTCTTTGGGTATGGCTACACCTTC. This chain links TRBV20-1 with TRBJ1-2, with no clear D. The V end was cut by 5 bases, the J end by 5 bases, with 24 bases between. The germline V gene has CDR1 DFQATT and CDR2 SNEGSKA (reference sequence). The CDR3 has 16 amino acids.

The V and J genes are TRBV5-6 and TRBJ2-1; tentatively, D is TRBD1 or TRBD2 (5 bases each). V gave up 2 bases and J gave up 8 bases, with 8 bases separating them. CDR3 size: 12 residues. Germline loops: CDR1 SGHDT, CDR2 YYEEEE. The CDR3 sequence: CASSFRDDEQFF. The CDR3, as DNA: TGTGCCAGCAGCTTCAGGGACGATGAGCAGTTCTTC.